Listed here are 19 T cell receptor beta chains from one sample, sequenced in a study of T cells after yellow fever vaccination. MiXCR was run by TCRdb on the 5' RACE reads, yielding one entry per CDR3 protein. The sample records a few hundred thousand distinct CDR3 sequences, 6.9% being singletons. The input for sequencing was CD4+ T cells sorted from PBMCs, taken 15 days after the yellow fever booster vaccination. The receptor source for this set is a man aged 25 to 45 who received the YFV17D yellow fever vaccine.

The CDR3 coding sequence is TGCAGTGCTATTTCGCGGGAGACCCAAGAGACCCAGTACTTC. Amino acid sequence: CSAISRETQETQYF. V gene TRBV20-1 combines with J gene TRBJ2-5; 7 positions match TRBD2. CDR1 and CDR2 from the germline V gene are DFQATT and SNEGSKA (reference sequence). The V and J ends lost 4 bases and 1 base, in that order; junction bases with no gene match: 6. The length of the CDR3 is 14 residues.

There are many counts of this clonotype. The rearrangement joins TRBV5-1 to TRBJ2-2, with 8 bases fitting TRBD2. Germline CDR1 and CDR2: SGHRS and YFSETQ. With 0 bases clipped from V and 2 bases from J, the junction kept 6 bases outside the gene matches. This CDR3 is 17 amino acids long. The CDR3: CASSLGSGTRNTGELFF. The CDR3, as DNA: TGCGCCAGCAGCTTGGGGTCCGGGACTAGAAACACCGGGGAGCTGTTTTTT.

This clonotype was recorded at least ten times. The CDR3 here is CASSSLGDKDEQFF. The CDR3 DNA is TGTGCCAGCAGCTCCCTAGGCGACAAGGATGAGCAGTTCTTC. V is TRBV27 and J is TRBJ2-1; D unresolved. CDR1 and CDR2 from the germline V gene are MNHEY and SMNVEV (reference sequence). Trimming pared 6 bases from V and 8 bases from J, leaving 17 bases between. The CDR3 is 14 residues long.

This clonotype has just a few counts. The gene calls are TRBV6-4 and TRBJ2-1; weak D call: TRBD2 (5 bases). In germline, CDR1 is MRHNA, CDR2 SNTAGT. This CDR3 comprises 12 residues. V was pared by 2 bases and J by 10 bases, with 9 bases between. The chain's CDR3 is CASSDVGGEQFF. CDR3 nucleotide sequence: TGTGCCAGCAGTGACGTGGGCGGGGAGCAGTTCTTC.

This clonotype was seen more than once but under ten times. This chain connects TRBV12-3 or TRBV12-4 to TRBJ1-1, with D possibly being TRBD1 (5 bases). CDR3 length: 14 residues. The V gene lost 6 bases and the J gene lost 6 bases, with 17 bases spanning the gap. CDR3 residues: CASSPPGGSAEAFF. The CDR3 DNA follows: TGTGCCAGCAGCCCCCCCGGGGGGAGCGCTGAAGCTTTCTTT.

This clonotype was seen at least ten times. The chain couples TRBV20-1 to TRBJ2-3; perhaps TRBD2 as D (6 bases). Trimming cost V 4 bases and J 6 bases, with 20 bases left between them. Germline assignment: CDR1 DFQATT and CDR2 SNEGSKA (reference sequence). The CDR3 contains 15 residues. The DNA for the CDR3 is TGCAGTGCTACAGGACGGGGCGGGAATGGCGATACGCAGTATTTT. Residues: CSATGRGGNGDTQYF.

This clonotype was recorded a few times. The CDR3, as DNA: TGTGCCAGCAGACACGGACAGGGTGCAACTAATGAAAAACTGTTTTTT. As protein: CASRHGQGATNEKLFF. The rearrangement links TRBV27 to TRBJ1-4; TRBD1 matches at 8 bases. The CDR3 is 16 amino acids. The trim removed 6 bases at V and 0 bases at J, leaving 6 bases unmatched. The V gene's germline CDR1 is MNHEY and CDR2 SMNVEV (reference sequence).

This clonotype was recorded a few times. V and J are TRBV7-2 and TRBJ2-7, with D perhaps being TRBD1 or TRBD2 (6 bases each). This CDR3 is 17 amino acids long. Trimming took off 5 bases at V and 3 bases at J, with 23 bases between the two ends. Germline loops: CDR1 SGHTA, CDR2 FQGNSA. CDR3 in amino acids: CASSPDSGGHVVYEQYF. CDR3 coding DNA: TGTGCCAGCAGCCCAGATTCTGGGGGGCACGTAGTCTACGAGCAGTACTTC.

The table lists this clonotype with a few counts. The chain carries TRBV5-1 and TRBJ2-1, with TRBD2 identical over 14 bases. CDR3 length equals 16 residues. Germline CDR1 SGHRS, CDR2 YFSETQ. J gave up 9 bases and V 4 bases, and 9 bases lay outside the gene matches. In DNA form, the CDR3 reads TGCGCCAGCAGCCCCCCGGGACTAGCGGGAGCAGTTGAGCAGTTCTTC. Its protein product is CASSPPGLAGAVEQFF.

This clonotype has at least ten counts. V gene TRBV6-2 or TRBV6-3 combines with J gene TRBJ2-1; D is unresolved. This CDR3 region has 13 residues. The germline V and J ends were trimmed by 6 bases and 7 bases, with 13 bases remaining between them. Germline V lookup: CDR1 MNHEY, CDR2 SVGEGT. CDR3 in DNA: TGTGCCAGCAGAAGATCGTCGGAGAATGAGCAGTTCTTC. Translated, it gives CASRRSSENEQFF.

This clonotype appeared many times. Here the CDR3 DNA reads TGTGCCAGCAGTGAAGGGGGACTAGCGACAGATACGCAGTATTTT. The encoded protein is CASSEGGLATDTQYF. V and J are TRBV2 and TRBJ2-3; TRBD2 aligns across 10 bases. This CDR3 is built from 15 residues. Trimming removed 1 base from V and 3 bases from J; junction bases left unmatched: 1. CDR1 is SNHLY and CDR2 is FYNNEI in the germline V gene.

This clonotype has at least ten counts. The chain has TRBV28 and TRBJ2-7; possible D gene TRBD1, 6 bases. This CDR3 is built from 14 residues. Trimming took 6 bases from V and 4 from J, leaving 16 bases between them. Per germline, CDR1 MDHEN and CDR2 SYDVKM. CDR3 loop: CASSRPGRGYEQYF. The CDR3 DNA is TGTGCCAGCAGCCGCCCTGGCAGGGGATACGAGCAGTACTTC.

The V gene is TRBV19, the J gene TRBJ1-6; D is uncertain. The CDR3 spans 16 residues. V gave up 6 bases and J gave up 7 bases, with 19 bases separating them. Per the germline V gene, CDR1 is LNHDA and CDR2 is SQIVND (reference sequence). The CDR3 sequence is CASSGRLPSANSPLHF. The DNA of the CDR3 is TGTGCCAGTAGCGGAAGGTTGCCATCTGCGAATTCACCCCTCCACTTT.

In its sample, this clonotype was seen a few times. V usage is TRBV28 and J usage is TRBJ2-5; weak D call: TRBD1 (6 bases). Trimming cost V 9 bases and J 3 bases, with 17 bases left between them. CDR1 is MDHEN and CDR2 is SYDVKM in the germline V gene. CDR3 length: 14 amino acids. In nucleotides, the CDR3 is TGTGCCAGGCCCCGGACAGCGCCTGAAGAGACCCAGTACTTC. This encodes CARPRTAPEETQYF.

V is TRBV20-1 and J is TRBJ2-5; D may match TRBD1 or TRBD2 (6 bases each). The CDR3 extends over 11 amino acids. Looked up from germline, CDR1 is DFQATT and CDR2 is SNEGSKA (reference sequence). V gave up 7 bases and J gave up 5 bases, with 11 bases separating them. CDR3 loop: CSGLGGETQYF. The DNA of the CDR3 is TGCAGTGGCCTCGGGGGCGAGACCCAGTACTTC.

This clonotype has only a few counts. V gene TRBV12-3 or TRBV12-4 combines with J gene TRBJ1-1, with 11 bases matching TRBD1. This CDR3 region has 15 residues. V lost 4 bases, J lost 6 bases, and 7 bases stayed unmatched. This CDR3 reads CASSWRTGGMAEAFF. CDR3 coding DNA: TGTGCCAGCAGTTGGCGGACAGGGGGCATGGCTGAAGCTTTCTTT.

This clonotype was found a few times. This chain uses TRBV27 with TRBJ1-5, with 9 nucleotides matching TRBD1. This CDR3 has 14 amino acids. Losses at the gene ends were 5 bases for V and 6 bases for J; bases not matched to a gene: 5. CDR1 MNHEY and CDR2 SMNVEV come from the germline V gene (reference sequence). CDR3 nucleotide sequence: TGTGCCAGCAGTCAACAGGGGGCTAGTCAGCCCCAGCATTTT. This codes for CASSQQGASQPQHF.

This clonotype was picked up many times. The rearrangement links TRBV2 to TRBJ2-3, with 8 positions matching TRBD1. The length of the CDR3 is 14 residues. Germline V CDR1 and CDR2: SNHLY, FYNNEI. Trimming took 6 bases from V and 4 from J; bases not matched to a gene: 6. The CDR3 DNA sequence: TGTGCCAGCAGCGCAGACAGGGGCCCAGATACGCAGTATTTT. It codes for CASSADRGPDTQYF.

The chain is built from TRBV5-4 and TRBJ2-5; 9 bases align to TRBD1. CDR1 is SGHNT and CDR2 is YYREEE in the germline V gene (reference sequence). The CDR3 runs 15 residues. V lost 4 bases and J lost 5; bases outside the gene matches: 9. CDR3 nucleotides: TGTGCCAGCAGCCCTGCCGGGACAGGGCGGGAGACCCAGTACTTC. Its translation: CASSPAGTGRETQYF.